Listed below are T cell receptor beta chains from one sample, sequenced in a study of T cell responses to AZD1222 COVID-19 vaccine. Some clones are missing from TCRdb's copy, which holds only in-frame ones; the method was immunoSEQ multiplex PCR. The data hold about 110,000 clones, with around 90% observed a single time. The sample in question was peripheral blood, obtained on day 0 of AZD1222 vaccination. The source is an adult in good health. CDR3s include the opening cysteine and the closing phenylalanine or tryptophan. D genes are given only for firm matches. Some rows mark clone size as missing; the rest say once, few, many or name a class of expanded clone.

size: -
J: TRBJ1-1
D: TRBD1
V: TRBV6-5
DNA: TGTGCCAGCAGTAGACAGGGGCTCGGGAACACTGAAGCTTTCTTT
CDR3: CASSRQGLGNTEAFF

size: once
J: TRBJ1-2
D: -
V: TRBV12-3/TRBV12-4
DNA: TGTGCCAGCAGCCTGGGGGGCGGCTATGGCTACACCTTC
CDR3: CASSLGGGYGYTF

size: -
J: TRBJ2-7
D: TRBD2
V: TRBV4-1
DNA: TGCGCCAGCAGCCGGGACCGCGGGAGGGCCTTCCAGCAGTACTTC
CDR3: CASSRDRGRAFQQYF

size: -
J: TRBJ2-7
D: -
V: TRBV4-1
DNA: TGCGCCAGCAGCCTAATGGGGGCTTCCGAGCAGTACTTC
CDR3: CASSLMGASEQYF

size: -
J: TRBJ1-5
D: TRBD1
V: TRBV4-2
DNA: TGTGCCAGCAGCCAAGGGGCGGACAGGAGGGGCAATCAGCCCCAGCATTTT
CDR3: CASSQGADRRGNQPQHF

size: -
J: TRBJ1-1
D: -
V: TRBV19
DNA: TGTGCCAGTAGTAAGGCGGGGCTACCTGAAGCTTTCTTT
CDR3: CASSKAGLPEAFF

size: once
J: TRBJ1-1
D: TRBD1
V: TRBV19
DNA: TGTGCCAGTAGCTCGACAGGGATGAACACTGAAGCTTTCTTT
CDR3: CASSSTGMNTEAFF

size: -
J: TRBJ2-7
D: TRBD2
V: TRBV6-5
DNA: TGTGCCAGCAGTTATGGCGGGAGGAGTTGGAACGAGCAGTACTTC
CDR3: CASSYGGRSWNEQYF

size: -
J: TRBJ2-1
D: -
V: TRBV3-1/TRBV3-2
DNA: TGTGCCAGCAGCCCGGTGCTCGGAGAGCATGAGCAGTTCTTC
CDR3: CASSPVLGEHEQFF

size: -
J: TRBJ1-1
D: -
V: TRBV19
DNA: TGTGCCAGTATTGCCGGGGCCCCCCGTGGGGCTTTCTTT
CDR3: CASIAGAPRGAFF

size: -
J: TRBJ2-3
D: TRBD1
V: TRBV11-3
DNA: TGTGCCAGCAGCCCATGGACAGGGGGCACAGATACGCAGTATTTT
CDR3: CASSPWTGGTDTQYF

size: -
J: TRBJ2-1
D: TRBD2
V: TRBV28
DNA: TGTGCCAGCAGATCAGCGGGAGAGGTTGAGCAGTTCTTC
CDR3: CASRSAGEVEQFF

size: -
J: TRBJ1-2
D: TRBD1
V: TRBV5-5
DNA: TGTGCCAGCAGCTTGCCGACAGGGAACGATGGCTACACCTTC
CDR3: CASSLPTGNDGYTF

size: -
J: TRBJ1-2
D: TRBD1
V: TRBV19
DNA: TGTGCCAGTAGTCCCCGGACAGGGGATGGCTACACCTTC
CDR3: CASSPRTGDGYTF

size: -
J: TRBJ1-5
D: -
V: TRBV4-1
DNA: TGCGCCAGCAGCCAATCGGGCCTGGGCAGCAATCAGCCCCAGCATTTT
CDR3: CASSQSGLGSNQPQHF

size: -
J: TRBJ1-3
D: -
V: TRBV11-2
DNA: TGTGCCAGCAGCTTAGATGCGGGGACGGTTTTCTCTGGAAACACCATATATTTT
CDR3: CASSLDAGTVFSGNTIYF

size: -
J: TRBJ2-7
D: TRBD1
V: TRBV7-7
DNA: TGTGCCAGCAGCTCCGGGACAGGCAGCGAGCAGTACTTC
CDR3: CASSSGTGSEQYF

size: -
J: TRBJ1-1
D: TRBD1
V: TRBV19
DNA: TGTGCCAGTAGTACCCATGGGACAGGCGTTGAAGCTTTCTTT
CDR3: CASSTHGTGVEAFF

size: -
J: TRBJ1-2
D: TRBD1
V: TRBV6-5
DNA: TGTGCCAGCAGTTACAAGGACAGGAGCTATGGCTACACCTTC
CDR3: CASSYKDRSYGYTF

size: -
J: TRBJ2-3
D: TRBD2
V: TRBV5-4
DNA: TGTGCCAGCAGCGATCAGACTAGCGGGAGTTATACGCAGTATTTT
CDR3: CASSDQTSGSYTQYF

size: -
J: TRBJ2-5
D: TRBD1
V: TRBV5-1
DNA: TGCGCCAGCAGAATGTCCGGGACAGGGGTCATAGAGACCCAGTACTTC
CDR3: CASRMSGTGVIETQYF

size: -
J: TRBJ2-5
D: TRBD2
V: TRBV6-2/TRBV6-3
DNA: TGTGCCAGCAGCCCTAGCGGGAAAGAGACCCAGTACTTC
CDR3: CASSPSGKETQYF

size: -
J: TRBJ1-1
D: -
V: TRBV10-3
DNA: TGTGCCATCACCCTCGACACGAACACTGAAGCTTTCTTT
CDR3: CAITLDTNTEAFF

size: few
J: TRBJ2-1
D: -
V: TRBV7-3
DNA: TGTGCCAGCAGCCCGAATGGAGGTCTCTACAATGAGCAGTTCTTC
CDR3: CASSPNGGLYNEQFF

size: -
J: TRBJ2-7
D: -
V: TRBV3-1/TRBV3-2
DNA: TGTGCCAGCAGCCACGGGGCAGGGGAGCAGTACTTC
CDR3: CASSHGAGEQYF

size: -
J: TRBJ1-1
D: TRBD1
V: TRBV2
DNA: TGTGCCAGCACTGGACAGGGGATTAGAACTGAAGCTTTCTTT
CDR3: CASTGQGIRTEAFF

size: -
J: TRBJ2-5
D: TRBD1
V: TRBV6-4
DNA: TGTGCCAGCAGTGACTCCAGGGACAGGGAGATCCAAGAGACCCAGTACTTC
CDR3: CASSDSRDREIQETQYF

size: -
J: TRBJ1-2
D: -
V: TRBV6-2/TRBV6-3
DNA: TGTGCCAGCAGTTACTCGAGACGAGTTGGCTACACCTTC
CDR3: CASSYSRRVGYTF

size: once
J: TRBJ1-2
D: -
V: TRBV7-8
DNA: TGTGCCAGCAGCTTAGACCGGACAGATGTTAATGGCTACACCTTC
CDR3: CASSLDRTDVNGYTF

size: -
J: TRBJ1-4
D: TRBD1
V: TRBV15
DNA: TGTGCCACCAGCAGGAATGACAGGGGTAATGAAAAACTGTTTTTT
CDR3: CATSRNDRGNEKLFF

size: -
J: TRBJ2-1
D: TRBD2
V: TRBV6-5
DNA: TGTGCCAGCAGACTAATTAGCGGGAGTAGGAATGAGCAGTTCTTC
CDR3: CASRLISGSRNEQFF

size: -
J: TRBJ1-3
D: TRBD1
V: TRBV7-9
DNA: TGTGCCAGCAGCTTAGCCGGGACAGACTCTGGAAACACCATATATTTT
CDR3: CASSLAGTDSGNTIYF